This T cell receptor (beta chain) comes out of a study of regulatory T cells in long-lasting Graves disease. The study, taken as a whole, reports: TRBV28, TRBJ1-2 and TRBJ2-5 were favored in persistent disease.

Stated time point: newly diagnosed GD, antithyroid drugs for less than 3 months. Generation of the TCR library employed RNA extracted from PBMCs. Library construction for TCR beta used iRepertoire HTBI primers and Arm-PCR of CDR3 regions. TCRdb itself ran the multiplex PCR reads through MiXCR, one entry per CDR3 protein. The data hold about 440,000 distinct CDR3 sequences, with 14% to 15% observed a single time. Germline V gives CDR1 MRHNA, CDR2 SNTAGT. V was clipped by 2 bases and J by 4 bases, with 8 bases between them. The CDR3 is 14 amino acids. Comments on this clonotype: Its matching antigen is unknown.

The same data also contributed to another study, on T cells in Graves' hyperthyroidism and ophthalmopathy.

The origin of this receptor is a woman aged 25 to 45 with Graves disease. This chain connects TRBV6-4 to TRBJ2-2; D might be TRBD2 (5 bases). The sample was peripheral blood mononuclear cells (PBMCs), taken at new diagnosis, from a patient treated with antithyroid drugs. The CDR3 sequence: CASSDRESTGELFF. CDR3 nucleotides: TGTGCCAGCAGTGACAGGGAGAGCACCGGGGAGCTGTTTTTT.